These 32 T cell receptor beta chains originate from one sample sequenced in a study of radiation and T cells in renal cell carcinoma. Described time point: blood 4 weeks post-SBRT, at nephrectomy. Treatment noted: 15 Gy SBRT to primary tumor, nephrectomy 4 weeks later. Libraries were prepared by immunoSEQ multiplex PCR; TCRdb keeps only in-frame clonotypes and omits some of them. The sample includes about 43,000 clones, over 80% of them seen just once. Here the sequenced sample was blood, taken from a patient whose treatment included radiotherapy and nephrectomy. Every receptor here comes from a woman aged 70-85 years with renal cell carcinoma.

The chain links TRBV27 to TRBJ1-1, with 11 positions matching TRBD1. CDR1 and CDR2 (germline): MNHEY, SMNVEV (reference sequence). The ends lost 3 bases at V and 4 bases at J; junction bases unmatched: 4. This CDR3 is 15 amino acids long. The CDR3 region is CASSFGQGAGTEAFF. DNA of the CDR3: TGTGCCAGCAGTTTTGGACAGGGGGCAGGCACTGAAGCTTTCTTT.

Within the sample, this clone is hyperexpanded (1% or more). Other DNA sequences from this sample encode an identical CDR3 as well. This rearrangement joins TRBV27 to TRBJ2-7, with a tentative D call TRBD1 (7 bases). Germline-derived CDR1 and CDR2 are MNHEY and SMNVEV (reference sequence). Trimming removed 4 bases at V and 7 bases at J, with 14 bases between. The CDR3 has 13 residues. The CDR3 spells CASSSTGAGEQYF. For the CDR3, the DNA is TGTGCCAGCAGTTCCACAGGGGCGGGGGAGCAGTACTTC.

In this sample, this clone turned up a few times. The chain combines TRBV18 with TRBJ1-2; 7 bases line up with TRBD1. The V gene's germline CDR1 is KGHSH and CDR2 LQKENI. With V trimmed by 2 bases and J by 2 bases, 8 bases remained unmatched. CDR3 size: 16 residues. The CDR3 spells CASSPAGTAKNYGYTF. CDR3 nucleotide sequence: TGTGCCAGCTCACCAGCGGGGACAGCTAAAAACTATGGCTACACCTTC.

The J gene is TRBJ1-4, the V gene TRBV4-1; D unclear. Germline values: CDR1 MGHRA, CDR2 YSYEKL. The CDR3 has 15 residues. V was shortened by 2 bases and J by 8 bases, with 15 bases between the two germline ends. The CDR3 sequence: CASSQRSGVGEKLFF. CDR3 bases: TGCGCCAGCAGCCAACGGTCGGGAGTAGGAGAAAAACTGTTTTTT.

The V gene is TRBV5-1, the J gene TRBJ2-6; 9 bases match TRBD2. V shed 3 bases and J 3 bases; nucleotides not matched to a gene: 16. Germline V gene data show CDR1 as SGHRS and CDR2 as YFSETQ. The CDR3 runs to 20 residues. The CDR3 region has the DNA TGCGCCAGCAGCTCCCTCGGGACTAGCTCCCAACTAGGTGGGGCCAACGTCCTGACTTTC. The encoded protein is CASSSLGTSSQLGGANVLTF.

In this sample, this clone turned up a few times. The chain couples TRBV25-1 to TRBJ1-1, with D perhaps matching TRBD1 (5 bases). Germline CDR1 MGHDK, CDR2 SYGVNS. The CDR3 has 13 residues. V lost 4 bases, J lost 1 base, and 7 bases lay in between. The CDR3 coding sequence is TGTGCCAGCAGTGTAGGGGAGAACACTGAAGCTTTCTTT. It encodes CASSVGENTEAFF.

The chain recombines TRBV19 with TRBJ1-2; weak D call: TRBD1 (6 bases). Germline lookup yields CDR1 LNHDA and CDR2 SQIVND (reference sequence). V was shortened by 6 bases and J by 5 bases, with 19 bases between the two germline ends. This CDR3 contains 15 residues. CDR3: CASSPELGARYGYTF. For the CDR3, the DNA is TGTGCCAGTAGCCCCGAGCTGGGGGCGCGGTATGGCTACACCTTC.

CDR3 nucleotides: TGTGCCAGCAGAGGGGGAGTTAGGACTAGAGTATACAATGAGCAGTTCTTC. Encoded protein: CASRGGVRTRVYNEQFF. The V and J genes are TRBV27 and TRBJ2-1, with a tentative D call TRBD2 (7 bases). CDR3 size: 17 residues. With 6 bases removed from V and 4 bases from J, the gap between germline ends came to 22 bases. CDR1 MNHEY and CDR2 SMNVEV come from the germline V gene (reference sequence).

This clone came up a few times. V usage is TRBV15 and J usage is TRBJ2-3; D call uncertain. The germline V gene encodes CDR1 LNHNV and CDR2 YYDKDF (reference sequence). The CDR3 spans 15 residues. Between the trimmed V and J ends, which lost 1 base and 0 bases, there was a span of 8 bases. The CDR3 nucleotides read TGTGCCACCAGCAGAGTAGTGTCTAGCACAGATACGCAGTATTTT. Amino acid sequence: CATSRVVSSTDTQYF. Filled out from reference TRBV15 and TRBJ2-3, the complete variable domain reads DAMVIQNPRYQVTQFGKPVTLSCSQTLNHNVMYWYQQKSSQAPKLLFHYYDKDFNNEADTPDNFQSRRPNTSFCFLDIRSPGLGDTAMYLCATSRVVSSTDTQYFGPGTRLTVL.

The gene calls are TRBV14 and TRBJ2-2; D gene uncertain. V dropped 4 bases and J dropped 4 bases, with 7 bases sitting between them. The germline V gene encodes CDR1 SGHDN and CDR2 FVKESK. The CDR3 extends over 13 amino acids. CDR3 in DNA: TGTGCCAGCAGCCCGACTGCCACCGGGGAGCTGTTTTTT. Protein sequence: CASSPTATGELFF.

The V gene is TRBV6-5, the J gene TRBJ2-7; 8 bases agree with TRBD1. CDR3 length: 13 amino acids. The V gene end was trimmed by 6 bases and the J gene end by 5 bases; junction bases not matched to a gene: 6. Looked up from germline, CDR1 is MNHEY and CDR2 is SVGAGI. CDR3 in amino acids: CASSRTGRDEQYF. The DNA for the CDR3 is TGTGCCAGCAGCCGGACAGGGAGAGACGAGCAGTACTTC.

This clone was counted only a few times. This chain connects TRBV25-1 to TRBJ1-3; no clear D gene. With 5 bases removed from V and 4 bases from J, the gap between germline ends came to 12 bases. The CDR3 is made up of 14 amino acids. Germline V gene sequence: CDR1 MGHDK, CDR2 SYGVNS. The CDR3 protein is CASSPPQAGNTIYF. CDR3 in DNA: TGTGCCAGCAGTCCACCCCAGGCAGGAAACACCATATATTTT.

This chain uses TRBV7-2 with TRBJ1-1; a weak D match, TRBD1 (6 bases). The CDR3 length is 15 residues. Germline lookup yields CDR1 SGHTA and CDR2 FQGNSA. V was clipped by 5 bases and J by 4 bases, with 17 bases between them. Here the CDR3 DNA reads TGTGCCAGCAGCGCTGGGGGCGGTCGGGTCACTGAAGCTTTCTTT. Protein sequence: CASSAGGGRVTEAFF.

The chain is built from TRBV7-9 and TRBJ1-2; no firm D call. V shed 5 bases and J shed 1 base, with 20 bases lying between them. The length of the CDR3 is 17 residues. CDR1 and CDR2 (germline): SEHNR, FQNEAQ (reference sequence). The CDR3 protein is CASSHSPRFIINYGYTF. The CDR3 DNA reads TGTGCCAGCAGCCATAGTCCCCGGTTTATAATTAACTATGGCTACACCTTC.

This clone was seen a few times. The chain has TRBV5-1 and TRBJ2-3; 8 bases are shared with TRBD1. Trimming removed 1 base from V and 0 bases from J; junction bases left unmatched: 7. Germline values: CDR1 SGHRS, CDR2 YFSETQ. This CDR3 contains 17 residues. This CDR3 reads CASSLSGTGGSTDTQYF. The CDR3 DNA reads TGCGCCAGCAGCTTGTCGGGGACAGGAGGGAGCACAGATACGCAGTATTTT.

The chain is built from TRBV19 and TRBJ1-5; D remains unclear. V lost 6 bases and J 3 bases, leaving 9 bases between the germline ends. This CDR3 comprises 13 residues. Germline lookup yields CDR1 LNHDA and CDR2 SQIVND (reference sequence). The CDR3 DNA reads TGTGCCAGTAGGCGCAAACTCAATCAGCCCCAGCATTTT. This codes for CASRRKLNQPQHF.

This sequence joins TRBV6-1 and TRBJ2-1; no firm D call. The V gene lost 3 bases and the J gene lost 7 bases, with 16 bases spanning the gap. The CDR3 is made up of 15 amino acids. Germline lookup yields CDR1 MNHNS and CDR2 SASEGT. In nucleotides, the CDR3 is TGTGCCAGCAGTGATTTTTGGCCCTACGGTAATGAGCAGTTCTTC. It encodes CASSDFWPYGNEQFF.

V and J are TRBV5-5 and TRBJ1-1; TRBD1 matches 11 bases. This CDR3 is 15 amino acids long. Germline CDR1 SGHKS, CDR2 YYEKEE (reference sequence). Unmatched junction bases numbered 7, after V lost 5 bases and J lost 4 bases. The CDR3, as DNA: TGTGCCAGCAGACGTCTCGGGACAGGGGGCACTGAAGCTTTCTTT. Protein product: CASRRLGTGGTEAFF.

This chain links TRBV5-1 with TRBJ1-2, with D hard to call. Per the germline V gene, CDR1 is SGHRS and CDR2 is YFSETQ. V lost 5 bases and J lost 2, with 10 bases in between. The CDR3 consists of 13 residues. The DNA of the CDR3 is TGCGCCAGCAGGGAGGGTGCGAACTATGGCTACACCTTC. It specifies CASREGANYGYTF.

This chain joins TRBV6-5 and TRBJ2-5, with D maybe TRBD1 (5 bases). In germline, CDR1 is MNHEY, CDR2 SVGAGI. Trimming pared 5 bases from V and 6 bases from J, leaving 16 bases between. The CDR3 totals 14 residues. CDR3 residues: CASSRGPGQKTQYF. The CDR3 DNA sequence: TGTGCCAGCAGTAGGGGCCCGGGCCAGAAGACCCAGTACTTC.

This clone was recorded only once. The J gene is TRBJ2-2, the V gene TRBV5-1; a weak D match, TRBD2 (6 bases). V was cut by 0 bases and J by 5 bases, with 8 bases left in between. Germline loops: CDR1 SGHRS, CDR2 YFSETQ. CDR3 length: 14 amino acids. CDR3 amino acids: CASSLVGGTGELFF. As DNA, the CDR3 is TGCGCCAGCAGCTTGGTCGGGGGAACCGGGGAGCTGTTTTTT.

This rearrangement joins TRBV19 to TRBJ1-2; no definite D call. In germline, CDR1 is LNHDA, CDR2 SQIVND (reference sequence). The CDR3 runs to 11 residues. V was cut by 6 bases and J by 8 bases, with 10 bases left in between. As DNA, the CDR3 is TGTGCCAGTAGGGTCGGGAACGGCTACACCTTC. As protein: CASRVGNGYTF.

This clone was counted a few times. The V gene is TRBV28, the J gene TRBJ1-1, with D hard to call. Germline V gene data show CDR1 as MDHEN and CDR2 as SYDVKM. The CDR3 has 12 residues. V dropped 6 bases and J dropped 5 bases, with 10 bases sitting between them. CDR3 sequence reads: CASSEPDTEAFF. The CDR3 DNA reads as TGTGCCAGCAGCGAGCCAGATACTGAAGCTTTCTTT. Using reference TRBV28 and TRBJ1-1 for the parts outside the CDR3, the full variable domain is DVKVTQSSRYLVKRTGEKVFLECVQDMDHENMFWYRQDPGLGLRLIYFSYDVKMKEKGDIPEGYSVSREKKERFSLILESASTNQTSMYLCASSEPDTEAFFGQGTRLTVV.

CDR3 coding DNA: TGTGCCAGCAGCTTATCCCAAGGCAGTAACACTGAAGCTTTCTTT. Translating it yields CASSLSQGSNTEAFF. V gene TRBV7-9 combines with J gene TRBJ1-1; no clear D gene. CDR3 size: 15 residues. The germline gives CDR1 SEHNR, CDR2 FQNEAQ (reference sequence). The V gene lost 2 bases and the J gene lost 2 bases, with 12 bases spanning the gap.

This clone was seen just once. The chain combines TRBV7-2 with TRBJ1-2; maybe TRBD1 (5 bases). This CDR3 spans 15 amino acids. The V end lost 5 bases, the J end lost 8 bases, and 21 bases lay between the germline ends. Per the germline V gene, CDR1 is SGHTA and CDR2 is FQGNSA. The CDR3 bases are TGTGCCAGCAGCCTCCGCAGGGATAGCTCCGGCGGCTACACCTTC. Translating it yields CASSLRRDSSGGYTF.

The rearrangement links TRBV19 to TRBJ2-5; tentative D call: TRBD1 (6 bases). The CDR3 covers 15 residues. The germline V and J ends were trimmed by 0 bases and 5 bases, with 13 bases remaining between them. Germline V gene sequence: CDR1 LNHDA, CDR2 SQIVND (reference sequence). The CDR3 protein is CASSIEAGADETQYF. CDR3 nucleotides: TGTGCCAGTAGTATAGAGGCAGGGGCGGACGAGACCCAGTACTTC.

The J gene is TRBJ1-2, the V gene TRBV19; D gene uncertain. CDR1 is LNHDA and CDR2 is SQIVND in the germline V gene (reference sequence). The CDR3 extends over 14 amino acids. V lost 8 bases, J lost 5 bases, and 18 bases lay in between. DNA for the CDR3: TGTGCCAGTTTTCGGTCTTCAGATGCATATGGCTACACCTTC. This translates into CASFRSSDAYGYTF.

This clone was detected once. This chain joins TRBV4-1 and TRBJ2-3, with D possibly matching TRBD2 (6 bases). V was cut by 1 base and J by 0 bases, with 14 bases left in between. In germline, CDR1 is MGHRA, CDR2 YSYEKL. There are 17 residues in the CDR3. The CDR3 sequence is CASSQGGRDFSTDTQYF. CDR3 bases: TGCGCCAGCAGCCAAGGAGGCCGGGACTTTAGCACAGATACGCAGTATTTT.

V gene TRBV27 combines with J gene TRBJ2-2; D uncertain. The CDR3 runs 13 residues. With 5 bases removed from V and 4 bases from J, the gap between germline ends came to 8 bases. Germline V gene sequence: CDR1 MNHEY, CDR2 SMNVEV (reference sequence). The CDR3 spells CASSERSTGELFF. DNA for the CDR3: TGTGCCAGCAGTGAGAGGAGCACCGGGGAGCTGTTTTTT.

V is TRBV11-2 and J is TRBJ2-3, with 13 bases identical to TRBD2. Germline CDR1 SGHAT, CDR2 FQNNGV. The CDR3 consists of 16 residues. V lost 4 bases, J lost 6 bases, and 7 bases stayed unmatched. This chain's CDR3 is CASSSTSGGAWDTQYF. The CDR3, as DNA: TGTGCCAGCAGCTCTACTAGCGGGGGGGCTTGGGATACGCAGTATTTT.

This rearrangement joins TRBV27 to TRBJ2-4; TRBD2 matches at 9 bases. This CDR3 contains 14 residues. The V and J ends lost 7 bases and 9 bases, in that order; junction bases with no gene match: 10. Germline V gene sequence: CDR1 MNHEY, CDR2 SMNVEV (reference sequence). The CDR3 here is CASIAGVPPFIQYF. The CDR3 region has the DNA TGTGCCAGCATAGCGGGGGTCCCTCCGTTCATTCAGTACTTC.

The V call is TRBV6-5, the J call TRBJ2-3; a possible D gene is TRBD2 (5 bases). There are 15 residues in the CDR3. V lost 4 bases and J lost 4, with 15 bases in between. CDR1 is MNHEY, CDR2 SVGAGI, per germline. CDR3 nucleotides: TGTGCCAGCAGTTTGAGCGGAGTCCTTTCAGATACGCAGTATTTT. This encodes CASSLSGVLSDTQYF.